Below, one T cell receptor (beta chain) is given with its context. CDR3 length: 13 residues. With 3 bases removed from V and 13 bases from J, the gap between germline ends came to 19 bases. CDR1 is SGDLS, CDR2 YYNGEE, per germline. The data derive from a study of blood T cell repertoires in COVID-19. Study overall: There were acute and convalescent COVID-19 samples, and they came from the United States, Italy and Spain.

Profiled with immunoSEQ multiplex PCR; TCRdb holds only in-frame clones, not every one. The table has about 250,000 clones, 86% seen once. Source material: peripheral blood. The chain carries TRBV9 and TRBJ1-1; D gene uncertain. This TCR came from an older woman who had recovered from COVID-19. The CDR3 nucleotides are TGTGCCAGCAGCGCGACTTATAATTCTCGGGTTTTCTTT. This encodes CASSATYNSRVFF. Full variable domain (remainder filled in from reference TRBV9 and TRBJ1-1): DSGVTQTPKHLITATGQRVTLRCSPRSGDLSVYWYQQSLDQGLQFLIQYYNGEERAKGNILERFSAQQFPDLHSELNLSSLELGDSALYFCASSATYNSRVFFGQGTRLTVV.